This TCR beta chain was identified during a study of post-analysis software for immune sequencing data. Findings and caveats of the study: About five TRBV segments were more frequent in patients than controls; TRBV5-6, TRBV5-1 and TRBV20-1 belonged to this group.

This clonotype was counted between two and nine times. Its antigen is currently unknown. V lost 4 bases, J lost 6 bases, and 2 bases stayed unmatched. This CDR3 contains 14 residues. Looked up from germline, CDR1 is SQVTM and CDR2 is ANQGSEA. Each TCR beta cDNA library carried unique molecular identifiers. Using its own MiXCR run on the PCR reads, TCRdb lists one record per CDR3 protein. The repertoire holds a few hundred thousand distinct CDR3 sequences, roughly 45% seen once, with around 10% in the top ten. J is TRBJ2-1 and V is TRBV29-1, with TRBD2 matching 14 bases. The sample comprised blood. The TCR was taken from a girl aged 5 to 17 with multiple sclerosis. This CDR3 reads CSVGGLAGANEQFF. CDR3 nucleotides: TGCAGCGTTGGGGGACTAGCGGGAGCCAATGAGCAGTTCTTC.